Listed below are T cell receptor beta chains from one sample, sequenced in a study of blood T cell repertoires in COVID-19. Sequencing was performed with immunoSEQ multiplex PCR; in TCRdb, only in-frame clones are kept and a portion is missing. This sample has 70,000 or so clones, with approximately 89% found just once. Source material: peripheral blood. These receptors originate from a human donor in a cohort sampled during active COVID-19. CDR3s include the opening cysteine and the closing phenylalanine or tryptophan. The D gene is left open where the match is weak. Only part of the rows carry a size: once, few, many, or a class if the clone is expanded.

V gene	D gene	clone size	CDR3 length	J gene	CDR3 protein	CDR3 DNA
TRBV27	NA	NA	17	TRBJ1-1	CASSLSIGTPVNTEAFF	TGTGCCAGCAGTTTATCCATTGGGACTCCGGTGAACACTGAAGCTTTCTTT
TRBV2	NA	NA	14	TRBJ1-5	CASSTLASNQPQHF	TGTGCCAGCAGCACCCTTGCGAGCAATCAGCCCCAGCATTTT
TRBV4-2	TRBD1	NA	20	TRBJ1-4	CASSQETLTGDGTLNEKLFF	TGTGCCAGCAGCCAAGAAACACTTACAGGGGACGGTACCCTTAATGAAAAACTGTTTTTT
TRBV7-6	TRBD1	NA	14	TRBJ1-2	CASSPSDRVDGYTF	TGTGCCAGCAGCCCTTCAGACAGGGTGGATGGCTACACCTTC
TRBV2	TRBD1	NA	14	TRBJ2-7	CASRNRGPLREQYF	TGTGCCAGCAGGAACAGGGGGCCCTTAAGGGAGCAGTACTTC
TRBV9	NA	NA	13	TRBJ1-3	CASSGSGGNTIYF	TGTGCCAGCAGCGGTTCCGGTGGAAACACCATATATTTT
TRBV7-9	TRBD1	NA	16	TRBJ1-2	CASSLARAGGQYGYTF	TGTGCCAGCAGCTTAGCCAGGGCAGGGGGTCAATATGGCTACACCTTC
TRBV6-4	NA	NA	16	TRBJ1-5	CASSDSCPLTNQPQHF	TGTGCCAGCAGTGACTCCTGTCCCCTTACAAATCAGCCCCAGCATTTT
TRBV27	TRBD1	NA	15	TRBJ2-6	CASSQQGWGANVLTF	TGTGCCAGCAGTCAACAGGGGTGGGGGGCCAACGTCCTGACTTTC
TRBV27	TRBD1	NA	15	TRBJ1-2	CASSPQTGVNYGYTF	TGTGCCAGCAGTCCACAGACAGGGGTTAACTATGGCTACACCTTC
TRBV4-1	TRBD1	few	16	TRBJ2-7	CASSQDTGGINYEQYF	TGCGCCAGCAGCCAAGATACAGGGGGTATTAACTACGAGCAGTACTTC
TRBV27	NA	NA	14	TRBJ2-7	CASSPMSGIGEQYF	TGTGCCAGCAGTCCCATGTCGGGGATTGGGGAGCAGTACTTC
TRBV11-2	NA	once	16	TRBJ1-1	CASSPGTGTLNTEAFF	TGTGCCAGCAGCCCCGGGACGGGGACTTTGAACACTGAAGCTTTCTTT
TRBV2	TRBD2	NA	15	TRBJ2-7	CASSPGLAGRGEQYF	TGTGCCAGCAGCCCAGGACTAGCGGGGCGGGGCGAGCAGTACTTC
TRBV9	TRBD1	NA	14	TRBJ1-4	CASSGTGLDEKLFF	TGTGCCAGCAGCGGGACAGGGTTGGATGAAAAACTGTTTTTT
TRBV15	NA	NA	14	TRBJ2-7	CATSTPGGSYEQYF	TGTGCCACCAGCACCCCAGGGGGGTCCTACGAGCAGTACTTC
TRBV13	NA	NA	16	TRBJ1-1	CASSSDHSTVNTEAFF	TGTGCCAGCAGCTCCGACCATTCGACAGTGAACACTGAAGCTTTCTTT
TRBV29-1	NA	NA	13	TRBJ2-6	CSVSSSGANVLTF	TGCAGCGTCTCCAGCTCTGGGGCCAACGTCCTGACTTTC
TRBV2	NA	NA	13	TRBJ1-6	CAVQGSYNSPLHF	TGTGCCGTACAGGGATCCTATAATTCACCCCTCCACTTT
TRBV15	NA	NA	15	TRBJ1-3	CATSSGAGPGNTIYF	TGTGCCACCAGCAGCGGGGCGGGACCCGGAAACACCATATATTTT
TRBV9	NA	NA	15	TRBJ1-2	CASSDQDTPNYGYTF	TGTGCCAGCAGCGACCAGGACACTCCTAACTATGGCTACACCTTC
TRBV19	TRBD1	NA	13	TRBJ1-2	CASSFRGRNGYTF	TGTGCCAGTAGCTTCAGGGGGAGGAATGGCTACACCTTC
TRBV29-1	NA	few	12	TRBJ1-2	CSVDPRGLGYTF	TGCAGCGTTGACCCCAGGGGATTAGGCTACACCTTC
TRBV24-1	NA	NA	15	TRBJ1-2	CATSDFQQGNYGYTF	TGTGCCACCAGTGATTTCCAACAGGGAAACTATGGCTACACCTTC
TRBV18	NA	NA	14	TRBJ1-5	CASSQGVSNQPQHF	TGTGCCAGCTCACAGGGGGTTAGCAATCAGCCCCAGCATTTT
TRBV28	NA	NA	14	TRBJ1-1	CASSPGGANTEAFF	TGTGCCAGCAGTCCCGGGGGGGCGAACACTGAAGCTTTCTTT
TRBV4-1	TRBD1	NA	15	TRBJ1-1	CASSQVTGVNTEAFF	TGCGCCAGCAGCCAAGTGACAGGGGTGAACACTGAAGCTTTCTTT
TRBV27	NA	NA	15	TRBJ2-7	CASSVAPGEINEQYF	TGTGCCAGCAGTGTAGCCCCAGGGGAAATTAACGAGCAGTACTTC
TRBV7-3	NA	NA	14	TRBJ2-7	CASSPGASSYEQYF	TGTGCCAGCAGCCCAGGGGCTAGCTCCTACGAGCAGTACTTC
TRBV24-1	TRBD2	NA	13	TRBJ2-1	CATSDLAGNEQFF	TGTGCCACCAGTGATTTAGCGGGGAATGAGCAGTTCTTC
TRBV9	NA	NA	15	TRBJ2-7	CASSVEQGGDYEQYF	TGTGCCAGCAGCGTAGAACAAGGGGGGGACTACGAGCAGTACTTC
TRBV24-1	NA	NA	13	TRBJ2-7	CATSVRAGYEQYF	TGTGCCACCAGTGTCAGGGCTGGGTACGAGCAGTACTTC
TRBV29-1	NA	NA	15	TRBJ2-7	CSAGEGGGGLYEQYF	TGCAGCGCGGGAGAGGGTGGGGGAGGTCTCTACGAGCAGTACTTC
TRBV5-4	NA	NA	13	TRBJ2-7	CASSGGSSYEQYF	TGTGCCAGCAGCGGGGGCAGCTCCTACGAGCAGTACTTC
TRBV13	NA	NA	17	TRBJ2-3	CASSSMTQASNTDTQYF	TGTGCCAGCAGCTCCATGACCCAGGCATCCAACACAGATACGCAGTATTTT
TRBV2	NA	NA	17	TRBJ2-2	CASSEARTSGDPGELFF	TGTGCCAGCAGTGAAGCGCGTACGTCGGGGGACCCCGGGGAGCTGTTTTTT
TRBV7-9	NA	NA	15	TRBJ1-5	CASTPHRDANQPQHF	TGTGCCAGCACCCCCCACAGGGATGCGAATCAGCCCCAGCATTTT
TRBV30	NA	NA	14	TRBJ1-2	CAWSVAVWSRGYTF	TGTGCCTGGAGTGTAGCTGTTTGGTCTAGGGGCTACACCTTC
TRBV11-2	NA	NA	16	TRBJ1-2	CASRIIPGVGNYGYTF	TGTGCCAGCAGAATAATCCCGGGGGTAGGAAACTATGGCTACACCTTC
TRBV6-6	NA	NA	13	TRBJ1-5	CASSGDSNQPQHF	TGTGCCAGCTCAGGGGATAGCAATCAGCCCCAGCATTTT